These 24 T cell receptor beta chains were sequenced from one sample in a study of cytomegalovirus exposure and HLA in healthy donors. PCR primers comprised 60 Vbeta and 13 Jbeta primers. This table comes from immunoSEQ multiplex PCR, and its TCRdb copy is limited to in-frame clones, with some not included. The repertoire holds 100,000 to 150,000 clones, with around three quarters as singletons. Sequencing was carried out using PBMCs. The receptors originated from a woman aged 45-65 years in good health and CMV-seronegative.

V is TRBV30 and J is TRBJ1-6; 7 bases align to TRBD1. Germline assignment: CDR1 GTSNPN and CDR2 SVGIG (reference sequence). The V segment lost 4 bases and the J segment 14 bases; nucleotides outside the gene matches: 5. The CDR3 runs 11 residues. CDR3 sequence (DNA): TGTGCCTGGACCGACAGGGAAGCCCTCCACTTT. Translation: CAWTDREALHF.

The chain carries TRBV21-1 and TRBJ2-1; the table calls TRBD2, which could not be checked here. TRBV21-1 is recorded as a pseudogene. This CDR3 is 11 amino acids long. CDR3 nucleotides: TGTGCCAGCAGCAACCCTAGCGAGCAGTTCTTC. Protein sequence: CASSNPSEQFF.

The chain is built from TRBV4-2 and TRBJ1-3; 11 nucleotides line up with TRBD1. The ends lost 4 bases at V and 8 bases at J; junction bases unmatched: 7. The CDR3 extends over 15 amino acids. Germline V lookup: CDR1 LGHNA, CDR2 YNFKEQ. CDR3 sequence: CASSPTGTGGYTIYF. The CDR3 DNA follows: TGTGCCAGCAGCCCTACCGGGACAGGGGGTTACACCATATATTTT.

V is TRBV28 and J is TRBJ2-4; 7 nucleotides line up with TRBD1. The V segment lost 6 bases and the J segment 6 bases; nucleotides outside the gene matches: 20. Per the germline V gene, CDR1 is MDHEN and CDR2 is SYDVKM. This CDR3 is 18 amino acids long. The CDR3 spells CASSPRQGNVFRGNIQYF. In DNA form, the CDR3 reads TGTGCCAGCAGCCCTCGACAGGGTAACGTTTTTCGGGGAAACATTCAGTACTTC. Full variable domain (outside the CDR3, taken from reference TRBV28 and TRBJ2-4): DVKVTQSSRYLVKRTGEKVFLECVQDMDHENMFWYRQDPGLGLRLIYFSYDVKMKEKGDIPEGYSVSREKKERFSLILESASTNQTSMYLCASSPRQGNVFRGNIQYFGAGTRLSVL.

This chain connects TRBV7-9 to TRBJ2-1, with D unclear. The V gene lost 5 bases and the J gene lost 8 bases, with 19 bases spanning the gap. Germline loops: CDR1 SEHNR, CDR2 FQNEAQ (reference sequence). The CDR3 extends over 15 amino acids. The CDR3 reads CASSLGATAADEQFF. In nucleotides, the CDR3 is TGTGCCAGCAGCCTCGGTGCGACGGCCGCGGATGAGCAGTTCTTC.

The chain recombines TRBV5-1 with TRBJ1-2; tentative D call: TRBD1 (5 bases). The CDR3 consists of 12 residues. Deletions cut 5 bases from V and 5 bases from J, with 10 bases between. CDR1 and CDR2 from the germline V gene are SGHRS and YFSETQ. Here the CDR3 DNA reads TGCGCCAGCAGTCCTGACAGTTATGGCTACACCTTC. It specifies CASSPDSYGYTF.

V is TRBV7-2 and J is TRBJ1-3; D is unclear. The CDR3 is made up of 15 amino acids. Germline lookup yields CDR1 SGHTA and CDR2 FQGNSA. The V and J ends lost 5 bases and 1 base respectively, with 12 bases between them. The CDR3 DNA reads as TGTGCCAGCAGCATAACCCCAGATTCTGGAAACACCATATATTTT. It translates to CASSITPDSGNTIYF.

The chain combines TRBV27 with TRBJ1-4, with TRBD1 as a possible D gene (5 bases). Germline V gives CDR1 MNHEY, CDR2 SMNVEV (reference sequence). This CDR3 has 14 amino acids. Trimming stripped 7 bases from V and 8 bases from J, with 17 bases between. The CDR3 DNA reads TGTGCCAGCATGGGAGGACAAGGGGTAGAAAAACTGTTTTTT. Protein product: CASMGGQGVEKLFF.

This chain joins TRBV11-2 and TRBJ2-2; 11 bases align to TRBD2. The germline V gene has CDR1 SGHAT and CDR2 FQNNGV. J gave up 16 bases and V 0 bases, and 7 bases lay outside the gene matches. The CDR3 runs 14 residues. CDR3 nucleotides: TGTGCCAGCAGCTTAGATCGACTAGCGGGAATACAGTTTTTT. Protein: CASSLDRLAGIQFF.

The CDR3 DNA reads as TGTGCCAGCAGTCGGGGAGGGGGAAGTGAAACTGAAGCTTTCTTT. Translation gives CASSRGGGSETEAFF. The chain is built from TRBV5-8 and TRBJ1-1, with a tentative D call TRBD1 (6 bases). Germline assignment: CDR1 SGHTS and CDR2 YDEGEE. Trimming left V 5 bases short and J 5 bases short, with 19 bases between. This CDR3 is built from 15 residues.

This clone was seen a handful of times. This chain links TRBV7-2 with TRBJ2-7; 8 nucleotides align to TRBD2. The CDR3 sequence is 14 residues long. CDR1 is SGHTA, CDR2 FQGNSA, per germline. V shed 5 bases and J 4 bases; nucleotides not matched to a gene: 7. CDR3 protein: CASSTGLGHYEQYF. CDR3 nucleotides: TGTGCCAGCAGCACGGGACTAGGTCATTACGAGCAGTACTTC.

The chain has TRBV5-8 and TRBJ2-7; 7 nucleotides match TRBD1. Looked up from germline, CDR1 is SGHTS and CDR2 is YDEGEE. This CDR3 spans 14 amino acids. Losses at the gene ends were 2 bases for V and 5 bases for J; bases not matched to a gene: 7. CDR3 DNA: TGTGCCAGCAGCTTAGCCAGGGGGTTGGACGAGCAGTACTTC. This codes for CASSLARGLDEQYF.

This chain links TRBV11-2 with TRBJ2-5; D possibly corresponds to TRBD1 (6 bases). CDR3 length equals 15 residues. CDR1 and CDR2 (germline): SGHAT, FQNNGV. Trimming removed 5 bases from V and 1 base from J, with 14 bases in between. CDR3 sequence (DNA): TGTGCCAGCAGCGAAAACGGACAGTCCCAAGAGACCCAGTACTTC. Translated: CASSENGQSQETQYF.

The chain joins TRBV30 to TRBJ1-2; tentatively, D is TRBD1 (5 bases). CDR3 length: 15 amino acids. The germline V gene encodes CDR1 GTSNPN and CDR2 SVGIG (reference sequence). V gave up 4 bases and J gave up 0 bases, with 15 bases separating them. CDR3 loop: CAWIGGGLSNYGYTF. The CDR3 nucleotides are TGTGCCTGGATTGGGGGGGGACTTTCTAACTATGGCTACACCTTC.

The genes are TRBV7-6 and TRBJ2-2, with D unclear. V was pared by 2 bases and J by 1 base, with 8 bases between. Germline V gene sequence: CDR1 SGHVS, CDR2 FNYEAQ. The CDR3 totals 15 residues. The CDR3 DNA is TGTGCCAGCAGCTTAAATCCGGTGAACACCGGGGAGCTGTTTTTT. This gives the protein CASSLNPVNTGELFF.

This clone was recorded once. The rearrangement joins TRBV28 to TRBJ1-2; D perhaps matches TRBD1 (6 bases). CDR1 is MDHEN, CDR2 SYDVKM, per germline. The CDR3 consists of 16 residues. V lost 2 bases and J 6 bases, leaving 19 bases between the germline ends. The CDR3 region has the DNA TGTGCCAGCAGTTTAACTCCTGAGGGGGTAGTGGATGGCTACACCTTC. It translates to CASSLTPEGVVDGYTF.

The chain uses TRBV28 and TRBJ2-3; 9 positions agree with TRBD2. V trimming: 4 bases; J trimming: 1 base; junction bases outside the gene matches: 3. CDR1 and CDR2 from the germline V gene are MDHEN and SYDVKM. This CDR3 has 15 amino acids. CDR3 amino acids: CASSSEREGTDTQYF. DNA for the CDR3: TGTGCCAGCAGTTCAGAGCGGGAGGGCACAGATACGCAGTATTTT.

This rearrangement joins TRBV6-5 to TRBJ2-7, with 12 bases that match TRBD2. CDR1 MNHEY and CDR2 SVGAGI come from the germline V gene. The CDR3 runs to 14 residues. V trimming: 10 bases; J trimming: 3 bases; junction bases outside the gene matches: 7. CDR3 sequence: CATLAGGPGYEQYF. The CDR3 nucleotides read TGTGCCACCCTAGCGGGAGGGCCGGGCTACGAGCAGTACTTC.

The chain combines TRBV28 with TRBJ2-4, with 10 bases identical to TRBD1. Trimming took 5 bases from V and 8 from J; bases not matched to a gene: 9. Germline-derived CDR1 and CDR2 are MDHEN and SYDVKM. This CDR3 spans 15 amino acids. The CDR3 bases are TGTGCCAGCAGTGTAGACAGGGGGCTACAGCACATTCAGTACTTC. Translating gives CASSVDRGLQHIQYF.

This chain joins TRBV4-2 and TRBJ2-1, with 7 bases that match TRBD1. The CDR3 totals 14 residues. With V trimmed by 4 bases and J by 4 bases, 4 bases remained unmatched. Germline values: CDR1 LGHNA, CDR2 YNFKEQ. DNA for the CDR3: TGTGCCAGCAGCCCGGGACAGACTTACAATGAGCAGTTCTTC. Protein product: CASSPGQTYNEQFF.

V is TRBV29-1 and J is TRBJ2-5, with D possibly matching TRBD2 (5 bases). Germline CDR1 SQVTM, CDR2 ANQGSEA. The CDR3 length is 11 residues. V was clipped by 6 bases and J by 4 bases, with 9 bases between them. The DNA for the CDR3 is TGCAGCGTGACTGAGGGAGAGACCCAGTACTTC. It encodes CSVTEGETQYF.

The chain joins TRBV25-1 to TRBJ2-7; TRBD1 is a possible D gene (6 bases). V was pared by 2 bases and J by 6 bases, with 11 bases between. This CDR3 has 13 amino acids. From germline, CDR1 is MGHDK and CDR2 SYGVNS. The CDR3 sequence is CASSEPPRGEQYF. In nucleotides, the CDR3 is TGTGCCAGCAGTGAACCCCCCAGGGGCGAGCAGTACTTC.

This rearrangement joins TRBV27 to TRBJ1-1, with a weak D call TRBD1 (5 bases). Trimming took off 6 bases at V and 1 base at J, with 12 bases between the two ends. Germline-derived CDR1 and CDR2 are MNHEY and SMNVEV (reference sequence). The CDR3 sequence is 14 residues long. The CDR3 spells CASRKVGQNTEAFF. The DNA of the CDR3 is TGTGCCAGCAGAAAGGTGGGGCAGAACACTGAAGCTTTCTTT.

The chain is built from TRBV19 and TRBJ2-5, with 8 positions matching TRBD1. The CDR3 is 14 amino acids. The trim removed 1 base at V and 11 bases at J, leaving 9 bases unmatched. Germline CDR1 is LNHDA and CDR2 is SQIVND (reference sequence). CDR3 in DNA: TGTGCCAGTAGTATAGCCCAGGGGGCGGTGGAGCAGTACTTC. Protein product: CASSIAQGAVEQYF.